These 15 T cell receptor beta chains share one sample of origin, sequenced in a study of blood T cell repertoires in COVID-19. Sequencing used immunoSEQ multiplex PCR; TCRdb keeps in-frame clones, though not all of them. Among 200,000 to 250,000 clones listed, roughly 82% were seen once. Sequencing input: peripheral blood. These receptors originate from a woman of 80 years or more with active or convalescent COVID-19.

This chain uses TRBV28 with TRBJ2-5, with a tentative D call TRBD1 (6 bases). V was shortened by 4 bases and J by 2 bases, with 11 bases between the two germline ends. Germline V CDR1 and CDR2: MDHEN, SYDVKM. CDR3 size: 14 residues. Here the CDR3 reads CASSWTELQETQYF. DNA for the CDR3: TGTGCCAGCAGTTGGACAGAGCTACAAGAGACCCAGTACTTC.

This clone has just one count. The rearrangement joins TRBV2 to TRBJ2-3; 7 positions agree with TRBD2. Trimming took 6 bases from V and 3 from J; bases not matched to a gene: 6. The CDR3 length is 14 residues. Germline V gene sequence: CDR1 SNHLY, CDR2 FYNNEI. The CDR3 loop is CASRGGGFTDTQYF. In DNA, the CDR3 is TGTGCCAGCAGGGGCGGGGGTTTTACAGATACGCAGTATTTT.

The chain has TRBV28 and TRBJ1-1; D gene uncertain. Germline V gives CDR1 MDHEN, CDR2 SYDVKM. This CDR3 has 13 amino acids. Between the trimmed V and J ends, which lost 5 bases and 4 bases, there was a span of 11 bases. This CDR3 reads CASSTRRGTEAFF. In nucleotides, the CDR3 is TGTGCCAGCAGTACGAGACGGGGCACTGAAGCTTTCTTT.

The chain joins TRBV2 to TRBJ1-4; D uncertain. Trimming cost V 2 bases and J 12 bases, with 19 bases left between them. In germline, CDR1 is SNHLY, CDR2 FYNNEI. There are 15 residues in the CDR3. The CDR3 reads CASSEQPPRLGELFF. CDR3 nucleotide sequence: TGTGCCAGCAGTGAACAACCCCCCCGACTAGGTGAACTGTTTTTT.

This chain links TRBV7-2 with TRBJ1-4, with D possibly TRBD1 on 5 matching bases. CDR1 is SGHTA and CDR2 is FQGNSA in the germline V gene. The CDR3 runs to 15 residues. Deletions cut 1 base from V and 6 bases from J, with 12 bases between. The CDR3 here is CASSLVPGRDEKLFF. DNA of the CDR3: TGTGCCAGCAGCTTAGTGCCAGGGAGGGATGAAAAACTGTTTTTT.

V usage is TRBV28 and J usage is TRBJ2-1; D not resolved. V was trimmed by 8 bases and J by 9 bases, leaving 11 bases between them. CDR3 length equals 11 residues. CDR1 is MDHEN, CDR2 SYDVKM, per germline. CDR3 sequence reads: CASLSGIEQFF. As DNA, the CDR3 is TGTGCCAGCCTGAGTGGTATTGAGCAGTTCTTC.

In DNA, the CDR3 is TGTGCCAGCAGCCAACAGGGCCATTATAGCAATCAGCCCCAGCATTTT. Translation gives CASSQQGHYSNQPQHF. The chain recombines TRBV28 with TRBJ1-5; a weak D match, TRBD1 (6 bases). This CDR3 has 16 residues. Germline V CDR1 and CDR2: MDHEN, SYDVKM. The V gene lost 6 bases and the J gene lost 0 bases, with 15 bases spanning the gap.

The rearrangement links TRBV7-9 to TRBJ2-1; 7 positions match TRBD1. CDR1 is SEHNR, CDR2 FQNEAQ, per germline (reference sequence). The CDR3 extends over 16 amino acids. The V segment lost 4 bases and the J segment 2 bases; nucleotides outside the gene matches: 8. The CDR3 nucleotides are TGTGCCAGCAGCTCCCGATCAGGGGGTCCCTACAATGAGCAGTTCTTC. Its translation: CASSSRSGGPYNEQFF.

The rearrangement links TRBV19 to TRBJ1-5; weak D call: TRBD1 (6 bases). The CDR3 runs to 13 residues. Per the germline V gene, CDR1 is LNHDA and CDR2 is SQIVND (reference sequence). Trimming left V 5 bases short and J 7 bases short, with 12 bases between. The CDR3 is CASSWTEVQPQHF. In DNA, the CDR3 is TGTGCCAGTAGTTGGACAGAGGTCCAGCCCCAGCATTTT.

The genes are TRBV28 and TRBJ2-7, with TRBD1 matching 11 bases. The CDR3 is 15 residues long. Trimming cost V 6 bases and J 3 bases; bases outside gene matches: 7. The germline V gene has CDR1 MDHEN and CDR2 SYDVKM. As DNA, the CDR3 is TGTGCCAGCAGAATCGCCGGGACAGGGGGCTACGAGCAGTACTTC. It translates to CASRIAGTGGYEQYF.

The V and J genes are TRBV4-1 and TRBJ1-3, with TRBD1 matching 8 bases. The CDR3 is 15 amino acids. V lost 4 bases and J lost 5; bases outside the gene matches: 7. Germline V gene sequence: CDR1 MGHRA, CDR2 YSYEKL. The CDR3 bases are TGCGCCAGCAGCCTCCGGACAGGGAGGCGAAACACCATATATTTT. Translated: CASSLRTGRRNTIYF.

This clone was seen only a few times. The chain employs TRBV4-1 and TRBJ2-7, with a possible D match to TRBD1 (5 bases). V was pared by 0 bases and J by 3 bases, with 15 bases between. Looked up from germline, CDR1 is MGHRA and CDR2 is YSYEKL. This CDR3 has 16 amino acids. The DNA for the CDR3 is TGCGCCAGCAGCCAAGATATGGCGGCAGGGTTCTACGAGCAGTACTTC. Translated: CASSQDMAAGFYEQYF.

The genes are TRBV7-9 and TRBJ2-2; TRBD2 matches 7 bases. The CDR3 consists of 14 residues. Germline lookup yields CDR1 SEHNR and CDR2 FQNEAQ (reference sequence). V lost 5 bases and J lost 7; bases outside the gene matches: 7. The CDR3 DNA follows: TGTGCCAGCAGCCGACTAGCTGAAAACGGGGAGCTGTTTTTT. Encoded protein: CASSRLAENGELFF.

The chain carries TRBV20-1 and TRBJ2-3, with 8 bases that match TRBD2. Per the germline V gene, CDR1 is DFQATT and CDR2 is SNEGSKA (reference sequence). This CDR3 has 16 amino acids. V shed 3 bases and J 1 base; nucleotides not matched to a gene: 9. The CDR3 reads CSASRASGGRTDTQYF. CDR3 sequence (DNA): TGCAGTGCTAGTAGGGCAAGCGGGGGCCGCACAGATACGCAGTATTTT.

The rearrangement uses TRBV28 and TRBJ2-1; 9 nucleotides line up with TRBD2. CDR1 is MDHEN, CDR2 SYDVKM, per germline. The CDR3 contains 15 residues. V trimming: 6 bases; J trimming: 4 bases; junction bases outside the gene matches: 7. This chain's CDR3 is CASSPSSGVYNEQFF. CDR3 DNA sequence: TGTGCCAGCAGCCCCTCTAGCGGGGTATACAATGAGCAGTTCTTC.